These 27 T cell receptor beta chains were all obtained from the same sample, sequenced in a study of T cell repertoires in cytomegalovirus infection (dated by TCRdb to about 2019). TCRdb records Illumina HiSeq 1500 as the sequencer. Through fastp at Q25 and MiXCR, TCRdb rebuilt clones from the public reads, retaining in-frame beta chains. For every CDR3 protein sequence, its rows merge into one entry that carries the most common genes and DNA. The sample includes around 490,000 distinct CDR3 sequences, with 26% observed a single time. Jointly, the top ten make up approximately 13% of the sample. The specimen was PBMCs. The receptors shown here come from a human donor in good health (CMV status not recorded). Some clones in this sample may be carry-over from other donors' samples.

This rearrangement joins TRBV4-1 to TRBJ2-1; 8 bases match TRBD2. V shed 0 bases, J shed 1 base, and the junction held 2 bases outside the gene matches. CDR3 length: 16 amino acids. Germline V gene data show CDR1 as MGHRA and CDR2 as YSYEKL. In nucleotides, the CDR3 is TGCGCCAGCAGCCAAGATGCGGGAGGATCCTACAATGAGCAGTTCTTC. Translated, it gives CASSQDAGGSYNEQFF.

This clonotype was picked up a small number of times. This rearrangement joins TRBV6-5 to TRBJ2-1; 8 nucleotides line up with TRBD2. V gave up 5 bases and J gave up 0 bases; unmatched junction bases: 6. The CDR3 spans 16 residues. Germline V gives CDR1 MNHEY, CDR2 SVGAGI. The CDR3 DNA sequence: TGTGCCAGCAGTGCCTTAGCGGGGCCCTCCTACAATGAGCAGTTCTTC. This translates into CASSALAGPSYNEQFF.

V gene TRBV10-3 combines with J gene TRBJ1-1; no clear D gene. V lost 0 bases, J lost 1 base, and 6 bases lay in between. This CDR3 comprises 14 residues. Germline V CDR1 and CDR2: ENHRY, SYGVKD. CDR3 sequence (DNA): TGTGCCATCAGTGAGTCGCTAGGGAACACTGAAGCTTTCTTT. It translates to CAISESLGNTEAFF.

The chain is built from TRBV12-3 or TRBV12-4 and TRBJ2-2; no definite D call. This CDR3 has 15 amino acids. The ends were cut back, 7 bases at V and 7 bases at J, with 19 bases in the middle. CDR3 residues: CASTLFDTTVGELFF. Written as DNA, the CDR3 is TGTGCCAGCACCTTATTCGATACGACTGTCGGGGAGCTGTTTTTT.

The chain combines TRBV7-8 with TRBJ1-2; 8 bases match TRBD1. Trimming at V came to 4 bases and at J to 8 bases, leaving 15 bases not matched to a gene. The CDR3 totals 16 residues. The V gene's germline CDR1 is SGHVS and CDR2 FQNEAQ. In DNA form, the CDR3 reads TGTGCCAGCAGCTCCCGATCAGGACAGGGTTTGAGCGGCTACACCTTC. It specifies CASSSRSGQGLSGYTF.

This clonotype was seen only a few times. V usage is TRBV19 and J usage is TRBJ2-3; D remains unclear. The CDR3 is 15 residues long. Germline-derived CDR1 and CDR2 are LNHDA and SQIVND (reference sequence). Trimming took 1 base from V and 6 from J, leaving 14 bases between them. The CDR3 nucleotides read TGTGCCAGTAGTATAGGCGAAGACTCCCGGGATACGCAGTATTTT. Translating gives CASSIGEDSRDTQYF.

This clonotype was counted a few times. The CDR3 DNA follows: TGTGCCAGCAGCCTTCGTAGCACTGCATTGAACACTGAAGCTTTCTTT. Translation gives CASSLRSTALNTEAFF. The genes are TRBV7-2 and TRBJ1-1, with D unresolved. Trimming removed 5 bases at V and 0 bases at J, with 16 bases between. The CDR3 sequence is 16 residues long. Germline CDR1 and CDR2: SGHTA and FQGNSA. The variable domain in full, with the rest retrieved from reference TRBV7-2 and TRBJ1-1, is GAGVSQSPSNKVTEKGKDVELRCDPISGHTALYWYRQSLGQGLEFLIYFQGNSAPDKSGLPSDRFSAERTGGSVSTLTIQRTQQEDSAVYLCASSLRSTALNTEAFFGQGTRLTVV.

This clonotype was seen only a few times. The rearrangement uses TRBV27 and TRBJ1-2; unclear D gene. The V gene lost 2 bases and the J gene lost 1 base, with 11 bases spanning the gap. The germline gives CDR1 MNHEY, CDR2 SMNVEV (reference sequence). CDR3 length: 15 residues. The CDR3 nucleotides are TGTGCCAGCAGTTTAGGCCGACCTTTTAACTATGGCTACACCTTC. The encoded protein is CASSLGRPFNYGYTF.

This clonotype occurred a few times. The chain employs TRBV10-3 and TRBJ2-7; 7 bases align to TRBD1. This CDR3 has 14 amino acids. The V and J ends lost 0 bases and 2 bases, in that order; junction bases with no gene match: 1. Germline V gene lookup returns CDR1 ENHRY and CDR2 SYGVKD. Here the CDR3 DNA reads TGTGCCATCAGTGAGTCGGACAGGACCTACGAGCAGTACGTC. Protein: CAISESDRTYEQYV.

The chain carries TRBV7-9 and TRBJ2-5; no definite D call. This CDR3 is 16 amino acids long. Trimming cost V 5 bases and J 1 base, with 17 bases left between them. Per the germline V gene, CDR1 is SEHNR and CDR2 is FQNEAQ (reference sequence). The CDR3 protein is CASSPALIGLQETQYF. The CDR3 nucleotides are TGTGCCAGCAGCCCGGCTCTGATAGGGCTCCAAGAGACCCAGTACTTC.

The chain carries TRBV24-1 and TRBJ2-1; D ambiguous. Per the germline V gene, CDR1 is KGHDR and CDR2 is SFDVKD. V shed 0 bases and J shed 5 bases, with 10 bases lying between them. The CDR3 consists of 15 residues. CDR3 sequence (DNA): TGTGCCACCAGTGATTTGTTCGGACCAGACAATGAGCAGTTCTTC. It translates to CATSDLFGPDNEQFF.

This clonotype has a count of ten or more. The chain links TRBV7-2 to TRBJ2-3; TRBD2 matches 9 bases. Germline values: CDR1 SGHTA, CDR2 FQGNSA. Trimming took 3 bases from V and 5 from J; bases not matched to a gene: 3. The CDR3 runs 14 residues. The CDR3 here is CASSLLLAGDTQYF. As DNA, the CDR3 is TGTGCCAGCAGCTTGTTACTAGCGGGAGATACGCAGTATTTT.

The J gene is TRBJ2-3, the V gene TRBV30; 13 nucleotides match TRBD2. The CDR3 contains 17 residues. Germline CDR1 GTSNPN, CDR2 SVGIG (reference sequence). V gave up 2 bases and J gave up 0 bases; unmatched junction bases: 5. CDR3 protein: CAWSSPGLAGSTDTQYF. In DNA, the CDR3 is TGTGCCTGGAGTTCACCGGGACTAGCGGGGAGCACAGATACGCAGTATTTT.

This clonotype was picked up a small number of times. This chain joins TRBV19 and TRBJ2-7, with D perhaps being TRBD1 or TRBD2 (5 bases each). Germline V gene sequence: CDR1 LNHDA, CDR2 SQIVND (reference sequence). The CDR3 has 14 amino acids. Between the trimmed V and J ends, which lost 6 bases and 0 bases, there was a span of 12 bases. In DNA form, the CDR3 reads TGTGCCAGTAGCCCCCCGGGGCTCTCCTACGAGCAGTACTTC. Amino acid sequence: CASSPPGLSYEQYF.

The gene calls are TRBV28 and TRBJ1-6; no definite D call. Trimming removed 5 bases at V and 8 bases at J, with 13 bases between. The CDR3 totals 14 residues. From germline, CDR1 is MDHEN and CDR2 SYDVKM. The CDR3 here is CASSPADVDSPLHF. In nucleotides, the CDR3 is TGTGCCAGCAGTCCCGCCGATGTGGATTCACCCCTCCACTTT.

The CDR3 bases are TGTGCCAGCAGCTTAGGAGGGCCTGCCGAGGAGCAGTTCTTC. Translating it yields CASSLGGPAEEQFF. The rearrangement uses TRBV7-6 and TRBJ2-1, with TRBD2 as a possible D gene (5 bases). V was clipped by 1 base and J by 10 bases, with 14 bases between them. CDR1 and CDR2 from the germline V gene are SGHVS and FNYEAQ. The CDR3 loop spans 14 amino acids.

The J gene is TRBJ1-2, the V gene TRBV18; 8 bases agree with TRBD1. Germline values: CDR1 KGHSH, CDR2 LQKENI. The CDR3 contains 13 residues. The J segment lost 8 bases and the V segment lost 2 bases, leaving 4 bases of the junction unmatched. This CDR3 is CASSPKTGEGYTF. The CDR3 DNA reads as TGTGCCAGCTCACCAAAGACAGGGGAAGGCTACACCTTC.

The chain combines TRBV9 with TRBJ2-1; tentative D call: TRBD2 (5 bases). V was cut by 1 base and J by 9 bases, with 11 bases left in between. Germline V gene data show CDR1 as SGDLS and CDR2 as YYNGEE. The CDR3 is made up of 13 amino acids. This CDR3 is CASSVSGGAEQFF. CDR3 nucleotide sequence: TGTGCCAGCAGCGTAAGCGGCGGTGCTGAGCAGTTCTTC.

This clonotype has only a few counts. This chain connects TRBV20-1 to TRBJ2-1; 9 positions match TRBD2. V lost 2 bases and J lost 7; bases outside the gene matches: 12. The germline V gene has CDR1 DFQATT and CDR2 SNEGSKA (reference sequence). The CDR3 totals 16 residues. The CDR3 sequence is CSARQPTSGLRNEQFF. As DNA, the CDR3 is TGCAGTGCTAGACAACCGACTAGCGGACTTCGGAATGAGCAGTTCTTC.

Points on this clonotype: An end of the junction does not agree with germline; a read error may underlie this. CDR3 sequence: CASSRLGLASYNGQFF. The CDR3 nucleotides are TGTGCCAGCAGCCGCCTCGGACTCGCCTCCTACAATGGGCAGTTCTTC. This rearrangement joins TRBV7-8 to TRBJ2-1; D may be TRBD2 (5 bases). This CDR3 has 16 amino acids. In germline, CDR1 is SGHVS, CDR2 FQNEAQ. The full variable domain, with the rest looked up from reference TRBV7-8 and TRBJ2-1, is GAGVSQSPRYKVAKRGQDVALRCDPISGHVSLFWYQQALGQGPEFLTYFQNEAQLDKSGLPSDRFFAERPEGSVSTLKIQRTQQEDSAVYLCASSRLGLASYNGQFFGPGTRLTVL.

In this sample, this clonotype turned up a few times. The rearrangement links TRBV20-1 to TRBJ1-1; D might be TRBD1 (5 bases). The CDR3 consists of 12 residues. Per germline, CDR1 DFQATT and CDR2 SNEGSKA (reference sequence). The ends were cut back, 6 bases at V and 6 bases at J, with 14 bases in the middle. The CDR3 DNA follows: TGCAGTGCAACAAGGGTCAGGGCTGAAGCTTTCTTT. This codes for CSATRVRAEAFF.

The chain employs TRBV28 and TRBJ1-4; D unresolved. Germline CDR1 reads MDHEN; CDR2 reads SYDVKM. Trimming shortened V by 6 bases and J by 0 bases, and 11 bases separated the two germline ends. This CDR3 contains 15 residues. CDR3 sequence (DNA): TGTGCCAGCAGACCGGGAGCGACAACTAATGAAAAACTGTTTTTT. This codes for CASRPGATTNEKLFF.

This clonotype was counted a few times. The chain joins TRBV19 to TRBJ1-1; D unresolved. The V end was cut by 6 bases, the J end by 6 bases, with 20 bases between. Germline CDR1 reads LNHDA; CDR2 reads SQIVND (reference sequence). The CDR3 contains 15 residues. The chain's CDR3 is CASSPATRAAAEAFF. CDR3 coding DNA: TGTGCCAGTAGCCCCGCAACAAGAGCGGCTGCTGAAGCTTTCTTT.

This clonotype was detected only a few times. The V gene is TRBV28, the J gene TRBJ1-2; tentatively, D is TRBD1 (5 bases). CDR3 size: 12 residues. The germline gives CDR1 MDHEN, CDR2 SYDVKM. Between the trimmed V and J ends, which lost 6 bases and 4 bases, there was a span of 9 bases. CDR3 protein: CASSRGIYGYTF. In DNA form, the CDR3 reads TGTGCCAGCAGCCGGGGGATCTATGGCTACACCTTC.

This clonotype occurred a few times. V is TRBV28 and J is TRBJ2-7; D remains ambiguous. Germline assignment: CDR1 MDHEN and CDR2 SYDVKM. Trimming removed 3 bases at V and 2 bases at J, with 14 bases between. This CDR3 is 15 amino acids long. Here the CDR3 DNA reads TGTGCCAGCAGTTTTTCTTTTGGGTTGACCTACGAGCAGTACTTC. Translated, it gives CASSFSFGLTYEQYF.

The V call is TRBV20-1, the J call TRBJ2-5; 11 positions match TRBD2. This CDR3 comprises 14 residues. The germline V gene encodes CDR1 DFQATT and CDR2 SNEGSKA (reference sequence). J lost 2 bases, V lost 3 bases, and 2 bases had no gene match. CDR3 in DNA: TGCAGTGCTAGGGGACTAGCGGTACAAGAGACCCAGTACTTC. Amino acid sequence: CSARGLAVQETQYF.

This clonotype occurred many times. The genes are TRBV19 and TRBJ2-2; D is undetermined. V was shortened by 4 bases and J by 0 bases, with 9 bases between the two germline ends. The CDR3 extends over 15 amino acids. Germline loops: CDR1 LNHDA, CDR2 SQIVND (reference sequence). CDR3 in DNA: TGTGCCAGTAGTAAGGCGGTCCCGAACACCGGGGAGCTGTTTTTT. Translation gives CASSKAVPNTGELFF. Based on the CDR3 plus reference TRBV19 and TRBJ2-2, the full variable domain is DGGITQSPKYLFRKEGQNVTLSCEQNLNHDAMYWYRQDPGQGLRLIYYSQIVNDFQKGDIAEGYSVSREKKESFPLTVTSAQKNPTAFYLCASSKAVPNTGELFFGEGSRLTVL.